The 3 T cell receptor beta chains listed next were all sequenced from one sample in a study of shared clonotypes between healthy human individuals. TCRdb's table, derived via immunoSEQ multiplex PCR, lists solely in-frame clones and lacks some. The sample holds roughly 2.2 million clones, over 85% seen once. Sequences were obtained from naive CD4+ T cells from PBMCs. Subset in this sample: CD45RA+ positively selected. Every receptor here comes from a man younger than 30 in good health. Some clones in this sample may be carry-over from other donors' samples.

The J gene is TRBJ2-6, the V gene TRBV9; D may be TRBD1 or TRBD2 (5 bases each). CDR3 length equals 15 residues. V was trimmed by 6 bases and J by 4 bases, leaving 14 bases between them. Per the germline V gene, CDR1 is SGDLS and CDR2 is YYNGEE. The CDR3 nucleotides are TGTGCCAGCACCAAAGAGGGGCACGGGGCCAACGTCCTGACTTTC. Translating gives CASTKEGHGANVLTF.

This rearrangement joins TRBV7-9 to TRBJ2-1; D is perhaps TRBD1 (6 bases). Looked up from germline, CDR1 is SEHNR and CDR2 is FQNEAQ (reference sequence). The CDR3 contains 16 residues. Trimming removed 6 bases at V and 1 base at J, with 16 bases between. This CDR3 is CASRKEGHSSYNEQFF. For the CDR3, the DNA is TGTGCCAGCAGAAAAGAGGGACACAGTTCCTACAATGAGCAGTTCTTC.

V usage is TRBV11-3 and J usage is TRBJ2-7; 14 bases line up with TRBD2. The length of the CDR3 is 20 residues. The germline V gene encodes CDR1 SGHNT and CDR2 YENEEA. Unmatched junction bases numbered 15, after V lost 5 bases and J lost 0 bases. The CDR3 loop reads CASSPYSGTSGRRVSYEQYF. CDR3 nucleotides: TGTGCCAGCAGCCCATATTCCGGGACTAGCGGGAGAAGAGTCTCCTACGAGCAGTACTTC.